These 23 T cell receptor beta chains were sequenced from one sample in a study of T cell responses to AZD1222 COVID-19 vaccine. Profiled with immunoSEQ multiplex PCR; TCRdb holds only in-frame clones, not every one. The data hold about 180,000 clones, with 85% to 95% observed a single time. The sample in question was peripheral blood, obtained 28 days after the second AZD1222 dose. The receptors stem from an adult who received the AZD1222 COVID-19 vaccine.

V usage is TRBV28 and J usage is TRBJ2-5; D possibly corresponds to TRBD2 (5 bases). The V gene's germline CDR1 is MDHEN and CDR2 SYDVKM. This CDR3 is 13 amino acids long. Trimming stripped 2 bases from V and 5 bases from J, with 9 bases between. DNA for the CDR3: TGTGCCAGCAGTTTAACGCCGGGGGAGACCCAGTACTTC. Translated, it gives CASSLTPGETQYF.

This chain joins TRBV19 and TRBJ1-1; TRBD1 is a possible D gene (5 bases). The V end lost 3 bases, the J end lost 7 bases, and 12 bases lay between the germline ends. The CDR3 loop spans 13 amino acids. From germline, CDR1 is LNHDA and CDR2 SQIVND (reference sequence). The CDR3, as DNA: TGTGCCAGTAGTATTTCAGGGTCAGTTGAAGCTTTCTTT. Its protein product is CASSISGSVEAFF.

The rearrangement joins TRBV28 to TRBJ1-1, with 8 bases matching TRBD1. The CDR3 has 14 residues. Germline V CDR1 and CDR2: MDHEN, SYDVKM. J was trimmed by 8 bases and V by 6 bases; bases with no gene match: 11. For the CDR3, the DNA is TGTGCCAGCAGCCTGTTTAGGGCAGGGGGCGAAGCTTTCTTT. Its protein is CASSLFRAGGEAFF.

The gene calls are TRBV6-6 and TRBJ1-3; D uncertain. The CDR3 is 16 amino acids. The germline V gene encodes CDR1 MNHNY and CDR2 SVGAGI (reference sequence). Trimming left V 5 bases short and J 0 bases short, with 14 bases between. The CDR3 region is CASSTTEVNSGNTIYF. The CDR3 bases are TGTGCCAGCAGTACCACGGAGGTAAACTCTGGAAACACCATATATTTT.

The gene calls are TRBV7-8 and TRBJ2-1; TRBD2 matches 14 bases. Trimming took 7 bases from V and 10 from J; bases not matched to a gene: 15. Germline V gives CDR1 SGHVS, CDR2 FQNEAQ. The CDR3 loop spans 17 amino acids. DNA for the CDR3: TGTGCCAGCATTAGGGACCGGACTAGCGGGAGGAGTCGGGAGCAGTTCTTC. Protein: CASIRDRTSGRSREQFF.

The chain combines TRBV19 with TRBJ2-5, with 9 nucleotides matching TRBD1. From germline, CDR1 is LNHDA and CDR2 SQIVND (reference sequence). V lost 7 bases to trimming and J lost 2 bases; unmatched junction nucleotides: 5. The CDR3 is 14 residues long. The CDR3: CASNRGLGQETQYF. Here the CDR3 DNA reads TGTGCCAGTAACAGGGGGCTAGGGCAAGAGACCCAGTACTTC. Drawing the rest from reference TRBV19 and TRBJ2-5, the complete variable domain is DGGITQSPKYLFRKEGQNVTLSCEQNLNHDAMYWYRQDPGQGLRLIYYSQIVNDFQKGDIAEGYSVSREKKESFPLTVTSAQKNPTAFYLCASNRGLGQETQYFGPGTRLLVL.

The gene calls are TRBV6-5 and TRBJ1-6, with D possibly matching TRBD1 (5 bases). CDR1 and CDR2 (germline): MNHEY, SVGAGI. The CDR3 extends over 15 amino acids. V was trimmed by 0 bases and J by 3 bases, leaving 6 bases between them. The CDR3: CASSYSGVYNSPLHF. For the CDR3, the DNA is TGTGCCAGCAGTTACTCAGGGGTCTATAATTCACCCCTCCACTTT.

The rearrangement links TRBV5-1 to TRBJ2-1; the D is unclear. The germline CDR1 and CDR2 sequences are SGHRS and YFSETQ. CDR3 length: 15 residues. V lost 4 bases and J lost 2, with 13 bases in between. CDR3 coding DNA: TGCGCCAGCAGCCCGTTTACTACTACCTACAATGAGCAGTTCTTC. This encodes CASSPFTTTYNEQFF.

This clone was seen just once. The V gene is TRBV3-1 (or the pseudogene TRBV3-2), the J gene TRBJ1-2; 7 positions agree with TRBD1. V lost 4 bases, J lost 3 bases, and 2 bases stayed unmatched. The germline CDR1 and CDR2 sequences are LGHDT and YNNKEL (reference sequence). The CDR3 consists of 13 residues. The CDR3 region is CASSPTGDYGYTF. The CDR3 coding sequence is TGTGCCAGCAGCCCTACAGGGGACTATGGCTACACCTTC.

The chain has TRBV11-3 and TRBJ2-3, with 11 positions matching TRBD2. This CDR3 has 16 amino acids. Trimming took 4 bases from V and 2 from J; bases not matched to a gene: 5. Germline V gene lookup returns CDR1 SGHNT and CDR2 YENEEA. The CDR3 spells CASSWGSGGATDTQYF. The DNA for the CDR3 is TGTGCCAGCAGCTGGGGTAGCGGGGGGGCCACAGATACGCAGTATTTT.

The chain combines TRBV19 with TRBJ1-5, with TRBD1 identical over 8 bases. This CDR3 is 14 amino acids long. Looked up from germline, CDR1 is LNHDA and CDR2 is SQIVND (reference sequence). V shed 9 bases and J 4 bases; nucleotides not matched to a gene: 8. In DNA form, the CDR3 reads TGTGCCAGCCAAATAACAGGGGGGAATCAGCCCCAGCATTTT. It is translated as CASQITGGNQPQHF.

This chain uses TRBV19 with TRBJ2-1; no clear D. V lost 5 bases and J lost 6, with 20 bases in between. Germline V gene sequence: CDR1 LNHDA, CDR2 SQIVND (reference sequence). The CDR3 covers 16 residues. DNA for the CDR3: TGTGCCAGTAGTCCTTCGAAGGCCCGAGTCGTCAATGAGCAGTTCTTC. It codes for CASSPSKARVVNEQFF.

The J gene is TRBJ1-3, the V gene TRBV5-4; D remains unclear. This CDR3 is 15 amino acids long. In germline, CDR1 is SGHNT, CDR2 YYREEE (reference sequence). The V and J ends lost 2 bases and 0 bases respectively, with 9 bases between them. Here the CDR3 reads CASSLQTFSGNTIYF. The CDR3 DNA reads TGTGCCAGCAGCTTACAAACTTTCTCTGGAAACACCATATATTTT.

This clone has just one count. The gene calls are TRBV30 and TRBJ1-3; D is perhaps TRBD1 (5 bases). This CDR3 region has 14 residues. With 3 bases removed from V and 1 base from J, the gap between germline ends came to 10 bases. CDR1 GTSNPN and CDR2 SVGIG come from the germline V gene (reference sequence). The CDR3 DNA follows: TGTGCCTGGAGGTCTGGGGGGTCTGGAAACACCATATATTTT. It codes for CAWRSGGSGNTIYF. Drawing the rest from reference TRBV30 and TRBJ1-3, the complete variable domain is SQTIHQWPATLVQPVGSPLSLECTVEGTSNPNLYWYRQAAGRGLQLLFYSVGIGQISSEVPQNLSASRPQDRQFILSSKKLLLSDSGFYLCAWRSGGSGNTIYFGEGSWLTVV.

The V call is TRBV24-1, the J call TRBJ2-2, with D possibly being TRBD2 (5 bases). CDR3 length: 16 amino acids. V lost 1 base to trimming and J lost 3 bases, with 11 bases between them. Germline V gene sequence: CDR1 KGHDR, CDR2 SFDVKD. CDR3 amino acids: CATSDLGFGDTGELFF. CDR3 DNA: TGTGCCACCAGTGATTTAGGTTTCGGGGACACCGGGGAGCTGTTTTTT.

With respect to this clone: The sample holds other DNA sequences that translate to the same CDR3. The CDR3 DNA is TGTGCTAGTGGTTTGTTCCCCGGGGGAGAGACCCAGTACTTC. Its translation: CASGLFPGGETQYF. The chain recombines TRBV12-5 with TRBJ2-5, with D possibly TRBD2 on 6 matching bases. Trimming took off 2 bases at V and 4 bases at J, with 11 bases between the two ends. This CDR3 is 14 amino acids long. CDR1 LGHNT and CDR2 FRNRAP come from the germline V gene.

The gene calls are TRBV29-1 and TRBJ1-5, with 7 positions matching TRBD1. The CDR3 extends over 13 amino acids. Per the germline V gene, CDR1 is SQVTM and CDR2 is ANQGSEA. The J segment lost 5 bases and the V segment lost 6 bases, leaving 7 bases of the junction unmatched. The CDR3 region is CSVGQAADQPQHF. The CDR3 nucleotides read TGCAGCGTAGGACAGGCGGCAGATCAGCCCCAGCATTTT.

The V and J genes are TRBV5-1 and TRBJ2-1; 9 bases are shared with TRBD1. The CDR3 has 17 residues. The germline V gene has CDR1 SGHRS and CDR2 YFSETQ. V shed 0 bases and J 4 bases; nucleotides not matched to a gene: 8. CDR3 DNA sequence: TGCGCCAGCAGCTTGGAAGCAGGACAGGGGTTGTACAATGAGCAGTTCTTC. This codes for CASSLEAGQGLYNEQFF. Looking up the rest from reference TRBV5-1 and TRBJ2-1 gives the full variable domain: KAGVTQTPRYLIKTRGQQVTLSCSPISGHRSVSWYQQTPGQGLQFLFEYFSETQRNKGNFPGRFSGRQFSNSRSEMNVSTLELGDSALYLCASSLEAGQGLYNEQFFGPGTRLTVL.

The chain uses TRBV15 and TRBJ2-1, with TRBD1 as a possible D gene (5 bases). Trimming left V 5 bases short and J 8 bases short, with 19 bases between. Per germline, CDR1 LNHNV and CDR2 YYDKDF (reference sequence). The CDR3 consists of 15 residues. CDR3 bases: TGTGCCACCAGCTTGGAAAGGGGCGATGGGTATGAGCAGTTCTTC. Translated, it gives CATSLERGDGYEQFF.

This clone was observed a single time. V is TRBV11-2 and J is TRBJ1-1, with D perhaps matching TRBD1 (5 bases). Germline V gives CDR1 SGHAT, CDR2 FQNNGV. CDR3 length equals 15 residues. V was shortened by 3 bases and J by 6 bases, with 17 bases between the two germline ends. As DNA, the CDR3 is TGTGCCAGCAGCTTCCAAGGGGCCGGGGCGGCTGAAGCTTTCTTT. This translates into CASSFQGAGAAEAFF. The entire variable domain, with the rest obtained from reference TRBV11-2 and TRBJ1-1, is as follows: EAGVAQSPRYKIIEKRQSVAFWCNPISGHATLYWYQQILGQGPKLLIQFQNNGVVDDSQLPKDRFSAERLKGVDSTLKIQPAKLEDSAVYLCASSFQGAGAAEAFFGQGTRLTVV.

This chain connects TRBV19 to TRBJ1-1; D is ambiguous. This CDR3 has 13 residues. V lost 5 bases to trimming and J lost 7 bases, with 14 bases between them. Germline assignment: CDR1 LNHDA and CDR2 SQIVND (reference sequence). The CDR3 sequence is CASSPLAGFEAFF. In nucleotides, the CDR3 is TGTGCCAGTAGTCCCTTGGCGGGGTTTGAAGCTTTCTTT. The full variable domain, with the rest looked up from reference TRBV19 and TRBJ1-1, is DGGITQSPKYLFRKEGQNVTLSCEQNLNHDAMYWYRQDPGQGLRLIYYSQIVNDFQKGDIAEGYSVSREKKESFPLTVTSAQKNPTAFYLCASSPLAGFEAFFGQGTRLTVV.

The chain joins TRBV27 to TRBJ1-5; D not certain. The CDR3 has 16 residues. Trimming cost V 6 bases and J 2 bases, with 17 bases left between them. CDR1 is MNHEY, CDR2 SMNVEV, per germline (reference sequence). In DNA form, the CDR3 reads TGTGCCAGCAGGCCGGGGTCCCTTATCGGCAATCAGCCCCAGCATTTT. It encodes CASRPGSLIGNQPQHF.

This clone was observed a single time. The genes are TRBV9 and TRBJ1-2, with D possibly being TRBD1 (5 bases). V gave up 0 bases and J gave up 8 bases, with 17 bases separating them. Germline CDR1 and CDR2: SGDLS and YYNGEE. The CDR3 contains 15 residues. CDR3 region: CASSVEGRTPRGYTF. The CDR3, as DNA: TGTGCCAGCAGCGTAGAGGGGAGGACCCCGCGAGGCTACACCTTC.